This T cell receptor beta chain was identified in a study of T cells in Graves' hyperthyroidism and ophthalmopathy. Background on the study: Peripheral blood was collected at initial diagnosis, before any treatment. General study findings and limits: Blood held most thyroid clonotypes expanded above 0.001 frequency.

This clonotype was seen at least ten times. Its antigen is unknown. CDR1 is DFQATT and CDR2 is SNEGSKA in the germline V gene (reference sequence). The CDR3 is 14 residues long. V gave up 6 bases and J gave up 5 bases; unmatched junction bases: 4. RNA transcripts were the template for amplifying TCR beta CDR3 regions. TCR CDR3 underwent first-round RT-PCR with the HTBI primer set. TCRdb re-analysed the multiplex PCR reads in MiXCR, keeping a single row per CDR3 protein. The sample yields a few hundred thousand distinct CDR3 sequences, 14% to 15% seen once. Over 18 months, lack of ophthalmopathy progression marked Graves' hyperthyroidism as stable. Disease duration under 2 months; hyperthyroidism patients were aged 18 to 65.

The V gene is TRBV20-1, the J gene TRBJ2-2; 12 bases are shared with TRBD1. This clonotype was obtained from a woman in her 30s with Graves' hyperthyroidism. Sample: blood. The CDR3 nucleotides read TGCAGTGCCAAGGGACAGGGGGCGACCGGGGAGCTGTTTTTT. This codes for CSAKGQGATGELFF.